This record looks at one T cell receptor (beta chain) sequence and its context. This sample is drawn from a study of CD4 and CD8 cells across lung adenocarcinoma regions. TCRdb redid the calling of the PCR reads with MiXCR, one entry per CDR3 protein. The table includes about 19,000 distinct CDR3 sequences, around 50% detected once. The germline CDR1 and CDR2 sequences are SGHVS and FQNEAQ. CDR3 length: 14 amino acids. Donors had localized lung adenocarcinoma, a non-small cell lung cancer. This receptor was identified in a male donor with lung adenocarcinoma. The CD4 and CD8 labels of this study may be unreliable. The chain recombines TRBV7-8 with TRBJ2-1; D gene ambiguous. The J call may be in error: the DNA end matches TRBJ2-7 better. The sequenced sample was CD8+ T cells from the margin of a lung tumor. The CDR3 DNA follows: TGTGCCAGCAGCAACACGGCTGGATCCTACGAGCAGTACTTC. It specifies CASSNTAGSYEQYF.